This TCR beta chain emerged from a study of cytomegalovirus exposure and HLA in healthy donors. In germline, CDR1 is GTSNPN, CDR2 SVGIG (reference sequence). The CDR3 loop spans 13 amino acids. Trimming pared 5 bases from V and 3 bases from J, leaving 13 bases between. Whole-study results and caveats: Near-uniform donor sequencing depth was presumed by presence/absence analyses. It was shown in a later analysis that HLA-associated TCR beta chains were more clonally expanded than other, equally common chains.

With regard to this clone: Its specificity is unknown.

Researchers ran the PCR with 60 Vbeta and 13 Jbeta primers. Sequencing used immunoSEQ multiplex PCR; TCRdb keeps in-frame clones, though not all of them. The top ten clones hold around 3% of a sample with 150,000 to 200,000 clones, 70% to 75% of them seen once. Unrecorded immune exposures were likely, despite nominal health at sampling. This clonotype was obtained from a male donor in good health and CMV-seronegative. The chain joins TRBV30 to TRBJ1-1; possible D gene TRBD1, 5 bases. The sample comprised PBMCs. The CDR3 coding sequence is TGTGCCTGGTCGACAGTAGGGTACACTGAAGCTTTCTTT. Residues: CAWSTVGYTEAFF. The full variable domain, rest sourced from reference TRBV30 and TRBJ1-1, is SQTIHQWPATLVQPVGSPLSLECTVEGTSNPNLYWYRQAAGRGLQLLFYSVGIGQISSEVPQNLSASRPQDRQFILSSKKLLLSDSGFYLCAWSTVGYTEAFFGQGTRLTVV.